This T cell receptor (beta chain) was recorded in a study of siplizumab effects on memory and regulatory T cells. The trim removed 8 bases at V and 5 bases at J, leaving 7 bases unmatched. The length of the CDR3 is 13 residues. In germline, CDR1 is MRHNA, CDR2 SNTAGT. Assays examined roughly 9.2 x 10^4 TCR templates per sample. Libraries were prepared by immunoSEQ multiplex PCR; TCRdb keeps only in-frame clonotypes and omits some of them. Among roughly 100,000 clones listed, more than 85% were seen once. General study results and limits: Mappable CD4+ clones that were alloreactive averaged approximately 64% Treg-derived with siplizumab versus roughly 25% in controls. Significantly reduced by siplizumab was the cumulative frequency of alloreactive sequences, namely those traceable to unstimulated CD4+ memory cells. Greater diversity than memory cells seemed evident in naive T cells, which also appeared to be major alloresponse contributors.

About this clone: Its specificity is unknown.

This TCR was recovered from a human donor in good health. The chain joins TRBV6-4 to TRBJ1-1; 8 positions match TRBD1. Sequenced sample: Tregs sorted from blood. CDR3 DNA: TGTGCCAGCGGGAGAGACAGGGGTACTGAAGCTTTCTTT. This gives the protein CASGRDRGTEAFF.